This T cell receptor (beta chain) was observed in a study of shared clonotypes between healthy human individuals. Study background: CD4 naive cells filled three plates per donor, CD4 memory three, CD8 naive two and CD8 memory one.

The table came from immunoSEQ multiplex PCR; TCRdb's copy has only in-frame clones and leaves some out. The data show millions of clones, with 85% to 95% seen just once and more than 0.1% held by the top ten. CDR1 KGHSH and CDR2 LQKENI come from the germline V gene. This CDR3 has 13 amino acids. Trimming shortened V by 3 bases and J by 6 bases, and 11 bases separated the two germline ends. About this clone: Its antigen is as yet unknown.

The study's findings and limits: For naive CD4 cells, roughly 5% of clonotypes were shared across a handful of donors. Clonotype sharing among donors was thought likely to change with sequencing depth.

Sequenced input: naive CD4+ T cells sorted from blood. As for subset: CD45RA+ positively selected. The TCR sequence derives from a man younger than 35 in good health. V is TRBV18 and J is TRBJ1-2; no definite D call. CDR3 in DNA: TGTGCCAGCTCACCGGGCCTGGATGATGGCTACACCTTC. Its translation is CASSPGLDDGYTF.